The table lists the clone carrying this T cell receptor (beta chain) with a few counts. Antigen specificity is unknown. This entry belongs to a study of post-analysis software for immune sequencing data. Overall study findings and caveats: The five TRBV segments detected at higher frequency in patients than in controls included TRBV5-6, TRBV5-1 and TRBV20-1.

The TCR beta cDNA libraries carried unique molecular identifiers. TCRdb re-called the PCR reads through MiXCR, storing one row per CDR3 protein. The sample holds over 700,000 distinct CDR3 sequences, 30% seen once. The CDR3 extends over 16 amino acids. V dropped 4 bases and J dropped 3; count of bases not matched to a gene: 6. Germline CDR1 SGDLS, CDR2 YYNGEE. Input material: blood. The TCR sequence derives from a girl aged 10 to 17 with multiple sclerosis. The chain combines TRBV9 with TRBJ2-1; 11 bases match TRBD2. The DNA for the CDR3 is TGTGCCAGCAGCACCGGGACTAGCGGAATCTACAATGAGCAGTTCTTC. It is translated as CASSTGTSGIYNEQFF.